This TCR beta chain was sequenced for a study of blood T cell repertoires in COVID-19. The overall study: Sources were T cells, B-cell-depleted T cells, or PBMCs; the material itself was cDNA or gDNA.

Original processing notes: By means of reference gene primer amplification, nucleated cell counts were estimated. Clones were read by immunoSEQ multiplex PCR, and TCRdb kept only the in-frame ones, dropping some. V, J and clone size are those of that table, while D and trimming were read from the DNA. The repertoire holds 300,000 to 400,000 clones, with more than 75% as singletons. This sequence originates from a woman between 18 and 30 years old who had recovered from COVID-19. The material sequenced was peripheral blood.

The CDR3, as DNA: TGCGCCAGCAGCTTGGCCGTAGCGGGGACTTACAATGAGCAGTTCTTC. As protein: CASSLAVAGTYNEQFF. The rearrangement joins TRBV5-1 to TRBJ2-1; 8 bases map to TRBD2. Germline loops: CDR1 SGHRS, CDR2 YFSETQ. The CDR3 is 16 residues long. J lost 4 bases, V lost 0 bases, and 6 bases had no gene match.